The rows below give T cell receptor beta chains drawn from one sample of a study of early T cells in non-severe SARS-CoV-2 infection. Via MiXCR, TCRdb re-called the 5' RACE reads, giving one row per CDR3 protein. The table shows tens of thousands of distinct CDR3 sequences, with roughly 12% occurring only once. The sample in question was whole blood, obtained at baseline. The receptors were sampled from an adult who was a healthcare worker with PCR-confirmed SARS-CoV-2 infection or an uninfected control (not recorded which). Both conserved end residues are part of each CDR3. The order of the fields is J gene, clone size, V gene, D gene, CDR3 protein, CDR3 DNA. A D gene is named only where the DNA matches it firmly. Not all rows give a size; the values are once, few, many and, for expanded clones, a class.

j_call: TRBJ2-7; clone_size: few; v_call: TRBV10-2; d_call: .; cdr3_aa: CASKQISGEQYF; cdr3_nt: TGCGCCAGCAAACAGATCTCTGGGGAGCAGTACTTC
j_call: TRBJ2-6; clone_size: .; v_call: TRBV12-3/TRBV12-4; d_call: .; cdr3_aa: CASSFIGSGANVLTF; cdr3_nt: TGTGCCAGCAGTTTTATCGGCTCTGGGGCCAACGTCCTGACTTTC
j_call: TRBJ1-1; clone_size: many; v_call: TRBV7-9; d_call: .; cdr3_aa: CASSLGEVTEAFF; cdr3_nt: TGTGCCAGCAGCTTAGGAGAGGTTACTGAAGCTTTCTTT
j_call: TRBJ1-4; clone_size: .; v_call: TRBV4-1; d_call: .; cdr3_aa: CASSQGTATNEKLFF; cdr3_nt: TGCGCCAGCAGCCAAGGGACAGCAACTAATGAAAAACTGTTTTTT
j_call: TRBJ2-7; clone_size: few; v_call: TRBV28; d_call: .; cdr3_aa: CASSSMREQGTLYEQYF; cdr3_nt: TGTGCCAGCAGCTCTATGCGGGAACAGGGGACCCTATACGAGCAGTACTTC
j_call: TRBJ2-2; clone_size: few; v_call: TRBV2; d_call: .; cdr3_aa: CASSSRPPDSTGELFF; cdr3_nt: TGTGCCAGCAGTAGCCGGCCCCCAGATTCCACCGGGGAGCTGTTTTTT
j_call: TRBJ2-3; clone_size: .; v_call: TRBV5-1; d_call: .; cdr3_aa: CASSLSGFEDLTDTQYF; cdr3_nt: TGCGCCAGCAGCTTATCGGGATTCGAGGACCTCACAGATACGCAGTATTTT
j_call: TRBJ2-5; clone_size: .; v_call: TRBV5-6; d_call: .; cdr3_aa: CASSFDRTQYF; cdr3_nt: TGTGCCAGCAGCTTTGACCGGACCCAGTACTTC
j_call: TRBJ1-2; clone_size: .; v_call: TRBV28; d_call: .; cdr3_aa: CASSFLDYGYTF; cdr3_nt: TGTGCCAGCAGTTTCTTGGACTATGGCTACACCTTC
j_call: TRBJ2-3; clone_size: .; v_call: TRBV12-3/TRBV12-4; d_call: TRBD2; cdr3_aa: CASSLTSGGPPGTDTQYF; cdr3_nt: TGTGCCAGCAGTTTAACTAGCGGGGGCCCCCCAGGCACAGATACGCAGTATTTT
j_call: TRBJ2-1; clone_size: few; v_call: TRBV29-1; d_call: .; cdr3_aa: CSVVPPASYNEQFF; cdr3_nt: TGCAGCGTTGTCCCACCGGCGTCCTACAATGAGCAGTTCTTC
j_call: TRBJ1-2; clone_size: few; v_call: TRBV5-4; d_call: .; cdr3_aa: CASSTPGTDGYTF; cdr3_nt: TGTGCCAGCAGCACCCCCGGGACGGATGGCTACACCTTC
j_call: TRBJ1-5; clone_size: many; v_call: TRBV6-1; d_call: .; cdr3_aa: CATWGDSNQPQHF; cdr3_nt: TGTGCCACTTGGGGGGATAGCAATCAGCCCCAGCATTTT
j_call: TRBJ2-1; clone_size: few; v_call: TRBV28; d_call: TRBD2; cdr3_aa: CASRAAGGSYNEQFF; cdr3_nt: TGTGCCAGCCGGGCGGCGGGGGGCTCCTACAATGAGCAGTTCTTC
j_call: TRBJ1-2; clone_size: many; v_call: TRBV6-6; d_call: .; cdr3_aa: CASSYGAQPYGYTF; cdr3_nt: TGTGCCAGCAGTTACGGGGCACAGCCCTATGGCTACACCTTC
j_call: TRBJ1-2; clone_size: few; v_call: TRBV28; d_call: .; cdr3_aa: CASNARSGRGGYTF; cdr3_nt: TGTGCCAGCAACGCCCGGTCGGGGAGGGGCGGCTACACCTTC
j_call: TRBJ2-3; clone_size: many; v_call: TRBV5-4; d_call: TRBD2; cdr3_aa: CASSKRTSGGASSLDTQYF; cdr3_nt: TGTGCCAGCAGCAAAAGGACTAGCGGGGGGGCAAGTAGTTTAGATACGCAGTATTTT
j_call: TRBJ2-3; clone_size: few; v_call: TRBV13; d_call: TRBD2; cdr3_aa: CASSTSPGLAGGPTDTQYF; cdr3_nt: TGTGCCAGCAGCACCTCCCCGGGACTAGCGGGGGGACCCACAGATACGCAGTATTTT
j_call: TRBJ2-1; clone_size: many; v_call: TRBV7-9; d_call: .; cdr3_aa: CASSLLGEDEQFF; cdr3_nt: TGTGCCAGCAGCTTATTAGGGGAGGATGAGCAGTTCTTC
j_call: TRBJ2-1; clone_size: .; v_call: TRBV4-1; d_call: .; cdr3_aa: CASSPQPGAWYNEQFF; cdr3_nt: TGCGCCAGCAGCCCCCAACCAGGGGCCTGGTACAATGAGCAGTTCTTC
j_call: TRBJ1-2; clone_size: .; v_call: TRBV6-6; d_call: .; cdr3_aa: CASSNGPGGYTF; cdr3_nt: TGTGCCAGCAGTAATGGCCCCGGGGGCTACACCTTC
j_call: TRBJ1-1; clone_size: few; v_call: TRBV5-1; d_call: TRBD1; cdr3_aa: CASRQDARGTEAFF; cdr3_nt: TGCGCCAGCCGTCAAGACGCCAGGGGGACTGAAGCTTTCTTT
j_call: TRBJ2-7; clone_size: many; v_call: TRBV11-2; d_call: .; cdr3_aa: CASSLFGQAVYEQYF; cdr3_nt: TGTGCCAGCAGCTTATTTGGCCAAGCTGTTTACGAGCAGTACTTC
j_call: TRBJ2-2; clone_size: few; v_call: TRBV2; d_call: .; cdr3_aa: CASSAQSGISTGELFF; cdr3_nt: TGTGCCAGCAGCGCCCAGTCGGGGATCTCAACCGGGGAGCTGTTTTTT
j_call: TRBJ2-7; clone_size: .; v_call: TRBV7-9; d_call: .; cdr3_aa: CASSFQDSYEQYF; cdr3_nt: TGTGCCAGCAGCTTCCAGGATTCCTACGAGCAGTACTTC
j_call: TRBJ1-1; clone_size: few; v_call: TRBV29-1; d_call: TRBD1; cdr3_aa: CSVTISGTGNTEAFF; cdr3_nt: TGCAGCGTTACAATCTCCGGGACAGGGAACACTGAAGCTTTCTTT
j_call: TRBJ2-2; clone_size: few; v_call: TRBV6-2/TRBV6-3; d_call: TRBD1; cdr3_aa: CASSPEGQANTGELFF; cdr3_nt: TGTGCCAGCAGTCCAGAGGGACAGGCGAACACCGGGGAGCTGTTTTTT
j_call: TRBJ1-3; clone_size: .; v_call: TRBV2; d_call: .; cdr3_aa: CASKREGISGNTIYF; cdr3_nt: TGTGCCAGCAAGAGAGAGGGAATATCTGGAAACACCATATATTTT
j_call: TRBJ2-1; clone_size: few; v_call: TRBV6-6; d_call: .; cdr3_aa: CASSSAHAREQFF; cdr3_nt: TGTGCCAGCAGTTCCGCTCATGCGCGGGAGCAGTTCTTC
j_call: TRBJ2-2; clone_size: many; v_call: TRBV11-2; d_call: .; cdr3_aa: CASTPIGQQNTGELFF; cdr3_nt: TGTGCCAGCACTCCGATAGGGCAGCAAAACACCGGGGAGCTGTTTTTT
j_call: TRBJ2-1; clone_size: medium-sized; v_call: TRBV6-1; d_call: TRBD2; cdr3_aa: CASSDGLAAYNEQFF; cdr3_nt: TGTGCCAGCAGTGATGGACTAGCGGCTTACAATGAGCAGTTCTTC
j_call: TRBJ2-5; clone_size: few; v_call: TRBV29-1; d_call: .; cdr3_aa: CSVRQETQYF; cdr3_nt: TGCAGCGTACGCCAAGAGACCCAGTACTTC
j_call: TRBJ2-3; clone_size: few; v_call: TRBV20-1; d_call: .; cdr3_aa: CSARRLVDTQYF; cdr3_nt: TGCAGTGCTAGACGCCTGGTCGATACGCAGTATTTT
j_call: TRBJ2-2; clone_size: .; v_call: TRBV6-2/TRBV6-3; d_call: TRBD2; cdr3_aa: CASSPIAGGPGSGELFF; cdr3_nt: TGTGCCAGCAGTCCAATAGCGGGGGGACCCGGTAGCGGGGAGCTGTTTTTT
j_call: TRBJ1-4; clone_size: few; v_call: TRBV18; d_call: .; cdr3_aa: CASSPLAEKLFF; cdr3_nt: TGTGCCAGCTCACCACTTGCCGAAAAACTGTTTTTT
j_call: TRBJ2-5; clone_size: .; v_call: TRBV18; d_call: .; cdr3_aa: CASSPLTAETQYF; cdr3_nt: TGTGCCAGCTCCCCACTAACGGCAGAGACCCAGTACTTC
j_call: TRBJ2-7; clone_size: .; v_call: TRBV6-2/TRBV6-3; d_call: .; cdr3_aa: CASSSQQGYEQYF; cdr3_nt: TGTGCCAGCAGTTCCCAACAGGGCTACGAGCAGTACTTC
j_call: TRBJ2-1; clone_size: many; v_call: TRBV3-1; d_call: .; cdr3_aa: CASSPQESGLYNEQFF; cdr3_nt: TGTGCCAGCAGCCCCCAGGAGAGCGGGCTGTACAATGAGCAGTTCTTC
j_call: TRBJ1-1; clone_size: many; v_call: TRBV6-5; d_call: TRBD1; cdr3_aa: CASSPTGVHTEAFF; cdr3_nt: TGTGCCAGCAGCCCGACAGGGGTTCACACTGAAGCTTTCTTT
j_call: TRBJ1-1; clone_size: few; v_call: TRBV5-4; d_call: .; cdr3_aa: CASSLLNENTEAFF; cdr3_nt: TGTGCCAGCAGCTTGTTGAACGAGAACACTGAAGCTTTCTTT
j_call: TRBJ2-5; clone_size: .; v_call: TRBV28; d_call: .; cdr3_aa: CATRHSKETQYF; cdr3_nt: TGTGCCACCAGACACAGCAAAGAGACCCAGTACTTC
j_call: TRBJ2-5; clone_size: .; v_call: TRBV7-7; d_call: .; cdr3_aa: CASSGGETQYF; cdr3_nt: TGTGCCAGCAGCGGGGGAGAGACCCAGTACTTC
j_call: TRBJ1-1; clone_size: few; v_call: TRBV28; d_call: TRBD1; cdr3_aa: CASRNRGLRAFF; cdr3_nt: TGTGCCAGCAGAAACAGGGGACTAAGAGCTTTCTTT
j_call: TRBJ2-2; clone_size: many; v_call: TRBV12-5; d_call: .; cdr3_aa: CASGLFMNTGELFF; cdr3_nt: TGTGCTAGTGGTTTATTTATGAACACCGGGGAGCTGTTTTTT
j_call: TRBJ2-5; clone_size: few; v_call: TRBV29-1; d_call: .; cdr3_aa: CSGGEQETQYF; cdr3_nt: TGCAGCGGGGGTGAACAAGAGACCCAGTACTTC
j_call: TRBJ1-1; clone_size: .; v_call: TRBV28; d_call: .; cdr3_aa: CASSRGWGRSTEAFF; cdr3_nt: TGTGCCAGCAGTCGTGGCTGGGGGCGGTCCACTGAAGCTTTCTTT
j_call: TRBJ2-1; clone_size: few; v_call: TRBV11-2; d_call: .; cdr3_aa: CASSFITKTSHEQFF; cdr3_nt: TGTGCCAGCAGCTTTATAACTAAAACCAGCCATGAGCAGTTCTTC
j_call: TRBJ2-5; clone_size: many; v_call: TRBV20-1; d_call: .; cdr3_aa: CSARDRRGLETQYF; cdr3_nt: TGCAGTGCTAGAGATCGACGGGGCCTAGAGACCCAGTACTTC
j_call: TRBJ1-4; clone_size: .; v_call: TRBV19; d_call: .; cdr3_aa: CASSTLSREKLFF; cdr3_nt: TGTGCCAGTAGTACCCTGTCTCGGGAAAAACTGTTTTTT
j_call: TRBJ2-1; clone_size: .; v_call: TRBV6-5; d_call: .; cdr3_aa: CASSYSSGRPNEQFF; cdr3_nt: TGTGCCAGCAGTTACTCATCCGGGAGACCCAATGAGCAGTTCTTC
j_call: TRBJ2-1; clone_size: .; v_call: TRBV5-6; d_call: TRBD1; cdr3_aa: CASSLGQRYNEQFF; cdr3_nt: TGTGCCAGCAGCCTGGGACAGCGTTACAATGAGCAGTTCTTC
j_call: TRBJ1-4; clone_size: many; v_call: TRBV28; d_call: TRBD1; cdr3_aa: CASSLAGSGGTTNEKLFF; cdr3_nt: TGTGCCAGCAGTTTAGCGGGGTCAGGGGGTACAACTAATGAAAAACTGTTTTTT